This T cell receptor beta chain was found in a study of blood T cell repertoires in COVID-19. Background on the study: Sites across the United States, Italy and Spain contributed samples from acute and convalescent COVID-19. The cDNA or gDNA used as material had been derived from T cells, B-cell-depleted T cells, or PBMCs.

The CDR3 is 14 amino acids. Germline loops: CDR1 SGHRS, CDR2 YFSETQ. V was pared by 4 bases and J by 1 base, with 3 bases of the junction left unmatched. In the original analysis: Estimation of nucleated cell counts was performed using reference gene primer amplification. Profiling relied on immunoSEQ multiplex PCR, and the TCRdb table lists in-frame clones only, not all of them. Clonal size and the V and J genes are those of that table, whereas D and trimming came from the DNA. The sample comprises 9,000 to 13,000 clones, nearly 90% of which are singletons, and 5% to 7% rests with the top ten. This sequence joins TRBV5-1 and TRBJ1-1; 8 bases align to TRBD1. The TCR originated in a human donor in a cohort sampled during active COVID-19. Sequencing was done on a sample of peripheral blood. CDR3 loop: CASSPDRANTEAFF. DNA of the CDR3: TGCGCCAGCAGCCCGGACAGGGCGAACACTGAAGCTTTCTTT.